The TCR beta chain under discussion was sequenced for a study of T-cell reconstitution after alpha-beta-depleted transplantation in children. Notes on the study in general: At the one-year point after transplant, T-cell counts and TCRbeta diversity were found to come mostly from T cells that had been newly produced. There were some patients whose high TCRbeta diversity at day 60 came from surviving recipient T cells and thymic progenitors.

A TCRbeta library incorporating unique molecular identifiers was prepared. MiXCR, run by TCRdb on the PCR reads, gives a single entry per CDR3 protein. This sample has hundreds of thousands of distinct CDR3 sequences, with under 30% found just once. To note about this clonotype: Antigen specificity is unknown.

Trimming took 1 base from V and 2 from J, leaving 11 bases between them. From germline, CDR1 is DFQATT and CDR2 SNEGSKA (reference sequence). This CDR3 is 14 amino acids long. The gene calls are TRBV20-1 and TRBJ2-5; unclear D gene. The receptor comes from a female patient aged 2-9 years who had a stem cell transplant for congenital amegakaryocytic thrombocytopenia, so the T cells may come from the graft donor. Sample: PBMCs, mostly from graft donor cells, taken 360 days after TCRalphabeta/CD19-depleted stem cell transplant. The CDR3 is CSARVGGFQETQYF. DNA of the CDR3: TGCAGTGCTAGAGTCGGCGGTTTTCAAGAGACCCAGTACTTC.